This TCR beta chain was profiled in a study of CDR3 diversity in severe acne. In germline, CDR1 is LNHNV, CDR2 YYDKDF (reference sequence). The V and J ends lost 6 bases and 2 bases, in that order; junction bases with no gene match: 4. The CDR3 loop spans 15 amino acids. TCRdb reanalysed the PCR reads using MiXCR and keeps one entry per CDR3 protein. Of 79,000 or so distinct CDR3 sequences listed, 49% are singletons. The chain combines TRBV15 with TRBJ2-3; TRBD2 matches 11 bases. The clonotype comes from a male donor with severe acne vulgaris. The source material was blood. CDR3 in DNA: TGTGCCACCAGGGTTAGCGGGAGGGTCACAGATACGCAGTATTTT. Translating gives CATRVSGRVTDTQYF.